This T cell receptor (beta chain) was captured in a study of T cell responses to AZD1222 COVID-19 vaccine. General study results and limits: As reported, nearly half of all spike-specific TCRs target variant regions that are unmutated. Seropositive AZD1222 recipients at baseline numbered only five or six.

Clones were read by immunoSEQ multiplex PCR, and TCRdb kept only the in-frame ones, dropping some. This sample carries some 140,000 clones, 85% to 95% of them seen once, and the ten largest clones take around 6.5%. In the case of this clone: Its antigen is undetermined.

The CDR3 has 16 residues. V lost 1 base and J lost 7; bases outside the gene matches: 11. Per germline, CDR1 WSHSY and CDR2 SAAADI. Sample: peripheral blood, taken 28 days after the second AZD1222 dose. V gene TRBV10-2 combines with J gene TRBJ2-7; 9 bases agree with TRBD1. The clonotype originates from an adult who received the AZD1222 COVID-19 vaccine. CDR3: CASSELGQGPSWEQYF. The CDR3 DNA is TGCGCCAGCAGTGAGTTGGGACAGGGACCATCCTGGGAGCAGTACTTC.